The sequence of this TCR beta chain was determined in a study of T cell repertoires in cytomegalovirus infection. Study-wide points: There were HLA-C-restricted CMV-specific TCR beta clonotypes dominating the ex vivo response.

TCRdb re-called the reads through MiXCR, storing one row per CDR3 protein. The sample carries some 320,000 distinct CDR3 sequences, approximately 32% recorded once. V lost 7 bases, J lost 5 bases, and 14 bases lay in between. The CDR3 runs to 13 residues. As regards this clonotype: The target antigen is unknown.

Sequenced here: cultured PBMCs, sampled from culture after CMV antigen stimulation. This TCR derives from a human donor in good health (CMV status not recorded). Some clones in this sample may be carry-over from other donors' samples. V and J are TRBV12-3 or TRBV12-4 and TRBJ2-5, with D possibly called TRBD1 or TRBD2 (6 bases each). This CDR3 reads CASNRGPGETQYF. The CDR3 bases are TGTGCCAGCAACCGGGGGCCGGGGGAGACCCAGTACTTC.